Listed here are 7 T cell receptor beta chains from one sample, sequenced in a study of blood T cell repertoires in COVID-19. The repertoire was sequenced with immunoSEQ multiplex PCR; TCRdb's copy has only in-frame clones and lacks some. This sample has about 98,000 clones; 80% to 95% occur once, and the top ten carry approximately 2%. The sample taken for sequencing was peripheral blood. These receptors were taken from a woman aged 45-60 years with COVID-19, enrolled during active disease.

This clone was seen just once. The genes are TRBV24-1 and TRBJ2-2; D unclear. V lost 2 bases and J lost 1, with 4 bases in between. The germline V gene has CDR1 KGHDR and CDR2 SFDVKD. CDR3 size: 14 residues. The CDR3 reads CATSDYWNTGELFF. CDR3 coding DNA: TGTGCCACCAGTGATTACTGGAACACCGGGGAGCTGTTTTTT.

This rearrangement joins TRBV28 to TRBJ1-2; D gene uncertain. The germline gives CDR1 MDHEN, CDR2 SYDVKM. The ends were cut back, 4 bases at V and 8 bases at J, with 8 bases in the middle. The CDR3 extends over 11 amino acids. The CDR3: CASSYRRGYTF. CDR3 nucleotide sequence: TGTGCCAGCAGTTATCGGAGAGGCTACACCTTC.

The V call is TRBV27, the J call TRBJ2-1; D perhaps matches TRBD1 (7 bases). The germline V gene encodes CDR1 MNHEY and CDR2 SMNVEV (reference sequence). Trimming took 2 bases from V and 6 from J, leaving 11 bases between them. The CDR3 contains 14 residues. The CDR3 protein is CASSLGTAGNEQFF. For the CDR3, the DNA is TGTGCCAGCAGTTTAGGGACAGCGGGCAATGAGCAGTTCTTC.

The DNA for the CDR3 is TGTGCCAGCAGCCAAGCATCATGGGGCGTCTTCTCTGGAAACACCATATATTTT. Its protein is CASSQASWGVFSGNTIYF. This chain joins TRBV14 and TRBJ1-3, with a weak D call TRBD1 (5 bases). Germline-derived CDR1 and CDR2 are SGHDN and FVKESK. This CDR3 spans 18 amino acids. The V and J ends lost 1 base and 0 bases respectively, with 16 bases between them. Together with reference TRBV14 and TRBJ1-3, the CDR3 gives the full variable domain: EAGVTQFPSHSVIEKGQTVTLRCDPISGHDNLYWYRRVMGKEIKFLLHFVKESKQDESGMPNNRFLAERTGGTYSTLKVQPAELEDSGVYFCASSQASWGVFSGNTIYFGEGSWLTVV.

The CDR3 region is CASRTGGNGYTF. The CDR3 bases are TGCGCCAGCCGGACAGGGGGTAATGGCTACACCTTC. V is TRBV5-1 and J is TRBJ1-2, with 10 bases that match TRBD1. The ends lost 7 bases at V and 6 bases at J; junction bases unmatched: 3. The CDR3 extends over 12 amino acids. Germline V gives CDR1 SGHRS, CDR2 YFSETQ.

This sequence joins TRBV19 and TRBJ1-6; D may be TRBD1 (5 bases). CDR3 length: 15 amino acids. CDR1 and CDR2 from the germline V gene are LNHDA and SQIVND (reference sequence). V was shortened by 10 bases and J by 2 bases, with 15 bases between the two germline ends. CDR3 sequence (DNA): TGTGCCACCTCCCAGGGCAAAACCTATAATTCACCCCTCCACTTT. Residues: CATSQGKTYNSPLHF.

V usage is TRBV19 and J usage is TRBJ1-2; TRBD1 aligns across 8 bases. CDR3 length: 14 residues. With 6 bases clipped from V and 8 bases from J, the junction kept 11 bases outside the gene matches. Germline V gene sequence: CDR1 LNHDA, CDR2 SQIVND (reference sequence). The CDR3 DNA is TGTGCCAGTAGGAGCCATCAGGGGGCGGAAGGCTACACCTTC. Protein product: CASRSHQGAEGYTF.